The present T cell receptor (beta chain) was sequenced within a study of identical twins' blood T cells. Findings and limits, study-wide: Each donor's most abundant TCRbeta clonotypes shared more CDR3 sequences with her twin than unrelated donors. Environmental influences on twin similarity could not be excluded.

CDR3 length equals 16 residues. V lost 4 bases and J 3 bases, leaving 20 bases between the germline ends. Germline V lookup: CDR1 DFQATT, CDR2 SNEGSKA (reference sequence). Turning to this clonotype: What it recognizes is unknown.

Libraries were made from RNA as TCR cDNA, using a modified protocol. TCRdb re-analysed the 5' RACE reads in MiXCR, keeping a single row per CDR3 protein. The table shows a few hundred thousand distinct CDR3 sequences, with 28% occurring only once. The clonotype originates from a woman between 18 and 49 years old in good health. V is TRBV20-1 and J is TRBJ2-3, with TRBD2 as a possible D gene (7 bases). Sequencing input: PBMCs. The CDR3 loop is CSANSETGRVTDTQYF. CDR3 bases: TGCAGTGCTAACTCCGAAACAGGGAGGGTGACAGATACGCAGTATTTT.